This TCR beta chain was documented in a study of CD8+ T cells in alopecia areata. Study in general: Oral tofacitinib (5 to 10 mg twice daily) was administered to treated patients. Tofacitinib dosing lasted 6 to 18 months, which was then followed by 6 months off drug.

The study's findings and limits: Clonality exceeded that of normal scalp in lesional scalp, most notably in alopecia totalis/universalis. Amid tofacitinib therapy, many expanded lesional clones stayed present in scalp and blood.

Once RNA had been extracted, it was reverse transcribed into cDNA to act as the sequencing template. The repertoire was sequenced with immunoSEQ multiplex PCR; TCRdb's copy has only in-frame clones and lacks some. The table has approximately 170,000 clones, approximately 57% seen once. Turning to this clone: Its antigen is unidentified.

Regarding treatment: oral pan-JAK inhibitor, 5-10 mg twice daily. Deletions cut 6 bases from V and 1 base from J, with 12 bases between. CDR1 and CDR2 (germline): MNHNS, SASEGT. This CDR3 spans 14 amino acids. Specimen: CD4+ T cells sorted from blood, collected at week 24, from a patient treated with tofacitinib. This clonotype originated in a human donor with alopecia areata. V usage is TRBV6-1 and J usage is TRBJ1-1; D is possibly TRBD1 (5 bases). The DNA of the CDR3 is TGTGCCAGCAGAAGGGGAGGGGCGAACACTGAAGCTTTCTTT. It translates to CASRRGGANTEAFF.